The rows below give T cell receptor beta chains drawn from one sample of a study of metastatic and nonmetastatic thyroid tumors. TCRdb redid the clone calls on the PCR reads using MiXCR. Of about 24,000 clones listed, about 24% are singletons. What was sequenced was tumor tissue. All receptors come from a male donor with papillary thyroid cancer or a benign thyroid nodule (not recorded which). Some clones in this sample may be carry-over from other donors' samples. CDR3s include the opening cysteine and the closing phenylalanine or tryptophan. A D gene is named only where the DNA matches it firmly. Part of the rows lack a size; the others show once, few, many or a class for expanded clones.

V	size	D	J	length	CDR3	DNA
TRBV5-5	-	TRBD1	TRBJ1-6	15	CASSSTGQMNSPLHF	TGTGCCAGCAGCTCGACGGGACAGATGAATTCACCCCTCCACTTT
TRBV6-1	many	-	TRBJ1-1	13	CASSVSENTEAFF	TGTGCCAGCAGTGTGAGTGAGAACACTGAAGCTTTCTTT
TRBV20-1	-	TRBD2	TRBJ2-1	15	CSAISGRSSFNEQFF	TGCAGTGCTATTAGCGGGAGGTCCTCTTTCAATGAGCAGTTCTTC
TRBV6-1	medium-sized	-	TRBJ2-7	14	CASSHHRVLNEQYF	TGTGCCAGCAGCCATCACAGGGTCCTGAACGAGCAGTACTTC
TRBV12-5	many	TRBD2	TRBJ2-5	21	CASAPMTSGSGRGGRKKTQYF	TGTGCTAGTGCCCCGATGACTAGCGGGAGTGGGAGGGGGGGGCGAAAAAAGACCCAGTACTTC
TRBV7-6	many	-	TRBJ2-3	11	CASSLGLRQYF	TGTGCCAGCAGCTTAGGTCTGAGGCAGTATTTT
TRBV6-6	once	-	TRBJ2-2	14	CASSYSQGAGQLIF	TGTGCCAGCAGTTACTCCCAGGGAGCCGGGCAGCTGATTTTT
TRBV20-1	once	-	TRBJ2-1	12	CSATRDSDEQFF	TGCAGTGCTACGAGGGATAGCGATGAGCAGTTCTTC
TRBV6-2/TRBV6-3	-	-	TRBJ2-3	16	CACSPSPRRDGDTQYF	TGTGCCTGCAGTCCCTCACCACGGCGGGACGGAGATACTCAGTATTTT
TRBV6-2/TRBV6-3	many	TRBD2	TRBJ2-1	16	CASRAPGSGRPNEQFF	TGTGCCAGCAGAGCCCCCGGGAGCGGGAGACCCAATGAGCAGTTCTTC
TRBV5-1	-	TRBD1	TRBJ2-7	14	CASSLTGTGNEQYF	TGCGCCAGCAGCTTAACCGGGACAGGGAACGAGCAGTACTTC
TRBV15	many	-	TRBJ2-5	12	CATSRVRGPPYF	TGTGCCACCAGCAGAGTTCGAGGGCCACCGTACTTC
TRBV7-6	many	TRBD2	TRBJ2-2	19	CASSSRILRTSGNTGELFF	TGTGCTAGCAGCTCACGAATTCTAAGGACTAGCGGGAACACCGGGGAGCTGTTTTTT
TRBV11-2	-	-	TRBJ1-6	15	CASSLEGTTNSPLHF	TGTGCCAGCAGCTTAGAAGGAACTACTAATTCACCCCTCCACTTT
TRBV28	many	-	TRBJ1-3	13	CASSYSSGNTIYF	TGTGCCAGCAGTTACAGCTCTGGAAACACCATATATTTT
TRBV30	many	-	TRBJ1-2	12	CAFKQGVHGYTF	TGTGCCTTTAAACAGGGAGTGCATGGCTACACCTTC
TRBV12-3/TRBV12-4	many	-	TRBJ2-1	11	CASSYRMGQFF	TGTGCCAGCAGTTACCGCATGGGGCAGTTCTTC
TRBV6-1	-	TRBD2	TRBJ2-7	15	CAGGLAGATSYEQYF	TGTGCCGGGGGACTAGCGGGAGCAACGTCCTACGAGCAGTACTTC
TRBV6-4	-	TRBD2	TRBJ2-3	14	CASSEAGGTDTQYF	TGTGCCAGCAGTGAAGCGGGAGGCACAGATACTCAGTATTTT
TRBV6-2/TRBV6-3	few	TRBD1	TRBJ2-7	17	CASSYRCDRGCNYEQYF	TGTGCCAGCAGTTACCGATGTGACAGGGGTTGTAACTACGAGCAGTACTTC
TRBV20-1	many	-	TRBJ2-7	14	CSASGSSQTYEQYF	TGCAGTGCTAGCGGGAGCTCCCAAACCTACGAGCAGTACTTC
TRBV28	-	TRBD1	TRBJ2-2	14	CASGDRVPAGELFF	TGTGCCAGCGGGGACAGGGTGCCCGCCGGTGAGCTGTTTTTT
TRBV7-2	-	-	TRBJ2-7	14	CASSFRLETYEQYF	TGTGCCAGCAGCTTCCGACTGGAAACCTACGAGCAGTACTTC
TRBV6-1	many	-	TRBJ1-1	15	CASTPRGYVNTEAFF	TGTGCCAGCACCCCCCGGGGGTACGTGAACACTGAAGCTTTCTTT
TRBV28	medium-sized	TRBD2	TRBJ2-7	17	CASSSLRTSGVSYEQYF	TGTGCCAGCAGTTCCCTCCGGACTAGCGGGGTCTCCTACGAGCAGTACTTC
TRBV6-1	many	-	TRBJ2-5	14	CASSEFGFGETQYF	TGTGCCAGCAGTGAATTCGGATTCGGAGAGACCCAGTACTTC
TRBV18	-	-	TRBJ2-1	15	CASSPCLAGNNEQFF	TGTGCCAGCTCACCCTGTCTAGCTGGAAACAATGAGCAGTTCTTC
TRBV5-4	many	-	TRBJ2-7	15	CASSTGPEGAYEQYF	TGTGCCAGCAGCACCGGGCCCGAGGGGGCCTACGAGCAGTACTTC
TRBV7-2	-	-	TRBJ2-7	15	CASSSHGGLEYYQYF	TGTGCCAGCAGCTCGCATGGGGGACTCGAGTACTATCAGTACTTC
TRBV20-1	many	TRBD2	TRBJ2-7	16	CSASYPSSGGWYEQYF	TGCAGTGCTTCGTATCCTTCTAGCGGAGGATGGTACGAGCAGTACTTC
TRBV20-1	-	-	TRBJ2-3	14	CSARTAREWDTQCF	TGCAGTGCTAGAACCGCTAGGGAATGGGATACGCAGTGTTTT
TRBV2	few	TRBD1	TRBJ2-2	15	CARETGTDDTGELFF	TGTGCCAGGGAAACCGGGACAGATGATACCGGGGAGCTGTTTTTT
TRBV20-1	-	TRBD2	TRBJ2-7	16	CSGSMLRTSGSDEQYF	TGCAGTGGTAGTATGTTGAGGACTAGCGGTTCCGACGAGCAGTACTTC
TRBV9	few	-	TRBJ1-1	14	CASSVRGAGAEAFF	TGTGCCAGCAGCGTACGGGGGGCAGGCGCTGAAGCTTTCTTT
TRBV7-8	-	-	TRBJ2-7	14	CASTARGREYEQYF	TGTGCCAGCACCGCCCGAGGCAGGGAATACGAGCAGTACTTC
TRBV19	-	-	TRBJ2-1	14	CASSIWGSGNEQFF	TGTGCCAGTAGTATTTGGGGGAGTGGCAATGAGCAGTTCTTC
TRBV29-1	many	TRBD1	TRBJ2-1	14	CSAWYRDRGNEQLF	TGCAGCGCCTGGTATCGGGACAGGGGCAATGAGCAGCTCTTC
TRBV27	many	-	TRBJ1-5	16	CASTHYGETSNQPQHF	TGTGCCAGCACGCACTACGGGGAGACGAGCAATCAGCCCCAGCATTTT
TRBV12-3/TRBV12-4	-	-	TRBJ2-5	13	CASSFGGRETQHF	TGTGCCAGCAGTTTTGGGGGGCGAGAGACCCAGCACTTC